Shown below are 26 T cell receptor beta chains from a single sample sequenced in a study of Ad26.COV2.S vaccination and SARS-CoV-2 variants. Sequencing used immunoSEQ multiplex PCR; TCRdb keeps in-frame clones, though not all of them. The table includes about 350,000 clones, roughly nine tenths detected once. The specimen comprised peripheral blood, sampled after recovery from COVID-19. The receptors derive from a human donor who had recovered from COVID-19.

This rearrangement joins TRBV5-1 to TRBJ2-1; the match to TRBD1 covers 7 bases. Germline assignment: CDR1 SGHRS and CDR2 YFSETQ. The CDR3 runs 17 residues. J was trimmed by 4 bases and V by 2 bases; bases with no gene match: 12. CDR3 in amino acids: CASSLFGETGWYNEQFF. The CDR3 DNA reads as TGCGCCAGCAGCTTATTCGGCGAGACAGGGTGGTACAATGAGCAGTTCTTC.

The J gene is TRBJ1-1, the V gene TRBV4-1, with D perhaps matching TRBD1 (5 bases). Trimming removed 4 bases from V and 4 bases from J, with 10 bases in between. The germline CDR1 and CDR2 sequences are MGHRA and YSYEKL. There are 13 residues in the CDR3. The CDR3 DNA reads TGCGCCAGCAGCCGGGACCCCGGCACTGAAGCTTTCTTT. This translates into CASSRDPGTEAFF.

The gene calls are TRBV7-9 and TRBJ1-2, with a weak D call TRBD1 (6 bases). Per germline, CDR1 SEHNR and CDR2 FQNEAQ (reference sequence). V lost 5 bases and J lost 4, with 11 bases in between. This CDR3 is 13 amino acids long. The CDR3 here is CASSEQGSYGYTF. The CDR3 coding sequence is TGTGCCAGCAGCGAACAGGGAAGCTATGGCTACACCTTC.

V and J are TRBV6-5 and TRBJ2-7; D not certain. Germline V gene lookup returns CDR1 MNHEY and CDR2 SVGAGI. V was pared by 5 bases and J by 0 bases, with 8 bases between. The CDR3 is made up of 13 amino acids. CDR3 sequence (DNA): TGTGCCAGCAGTCAGCCGGGCTCCTACGAGCAGTACTTC. Translating it yields CASSQPGSYEQYF.

V and J are TRBV6-6 and TRBJ1-5, with TRBD1 matching over 7 bases. This CDR3 spans 15 amino acids. V gave up 5 bases and J gave up 3 bases; unmatched junction bases: 7. Germline CDR1 MNHNY, CDR2 SVGAGI (reference sequence). In DNA, the CDR3 is TGTGCCAGCAGTAGGGGGACAGCAAACAATCAGCCCCAGCATTTT. Translation: CASSRGTANNQPQHF.

The chain carries TRBV6-5 and TRBJ2-2; D remains unclear. The ends were cut back, 0 bases at V and 2 bases at J, with 10 bases in the middle. The CDR3 is made up of 16 amino acids. Germline lookup yields CDR1 MNHEY and CDR2 SVGAGI. DNA of the CDR3: TGTGCCAGCAGTTACTCTCACGCCATTAACACCGGGGAGCTGTTTTTT. Translation gives CASSYSHAINTGELFF.

The V and J genes are TRBV3-1 (or the pseudogene TRBV3-2) and TRBJ2-7, with D possibly being TRBD2 (6 bases). V gave up 4 bases and J gave up 0 bases, with 13 bases separating them. Germline V gene lookup returns CDR1 LGHDT and CDR2 YNNKEL (reference sequence). The length of the CDR3 is 15 residues. The CDR3 nucleotides are TGTGCCAGCAGCCCACCGGGGGTGAGCTCCTACGAGCAGTACTTC. Its translation is CASSPPGVSSYEQYF.

This clone has a single count. The chain employs TRBV10-3 and TRBJ2-1; D tentatively fits TRBD1 or TRBD2 (5 bases each). This CDR3 is built from 11 residues. The V gene lost 4 bases and the J gene lost 15 bases, with 13 bases spanning the gap. From germline, CDR1 is ENHRY and CDR2 SYGVKD. The CDR3 here is CAISVGTGVFF. CDR3 sequence (DNA): TGTGCCATCAGTGTTGGGACCGGGGTGTTCTTC.

The chain joins TRBV6-6 to TRBJ2-7; 8 bases agree with TRBD1. This CDR3 has 11 amino acids. V shed 6 bases, J shed 9 bases, and the junction held 4 bases outside the gene matches. The germline V gene encodes CDR1 MNHNY and CDR2 SVGAGI (reference sequence). CDR3 region: CASSDGQGQYF. The DNA for the CDR3 is TGTGCCAGCAGCGACGGACAGGGGCAGTACTTC.

The genes are TRBV6-2 or TRBV6-3 and TRBJ1-1; 8 bases align to TRBD1. Losses at the gene ends were 6 bases for V and 4 bases for J; bases not matched to a gene: 7. This CDR3 comprises 14 residues. The germline gives CDR1 MNHEY, CDR2 SVGEGT. CDR3 sequence reads: CASSDRGGSTEAFF. The CDR3 DNA sequence: TGTGCCAGCAGCGACAGGGGAGGTAGCACTGAAGCTTTCTTT.

The rearrangement joins TRBV6-5 to TRBJ1-1, with D unclear. V lost 10 bases and J lost 0, with 9 bases in between. Germline values: CDR1 MNHEY, CDR2 SVGAGI. The CDR3 runs 12 residues. This chain's CDR3 is CATETMNTEAFF. CDR3 sequence (DNA): TGTGCCACAGAGACCATGAACACTGAAGCTTTCTTT.

The gene calls are TRBV3-1 (or the pseudogene TRBV3-2) and TRBJ2-1; 9 nucleotides line up with TRBD2. The CDR3 is 15 amino acids. J lost 5 bases, V lost 2 bases, and 4 bases had no gene match. Germline values: CDR1 LGHDT, CDR2 YNNKEL (reference sequence). CDR3 residues: CASSQSRGGDNEQFF. The DNA for the CDR3 is TGTGCCAGCAGCCAATCGCGGGGGGGAGACAATGAGCAGTTCTTC.

This clone has only one observation. Other DNA sequences from this sample encode an identical CDR3 as well. The rearrangement joins TRBV3-1 (or the pseudogene TRBV3-2) to TRBJ1-2; D perhaps matches TRBD1 (6 bases). Trimming left V 1 base short and J 2 bases short, with 8 bases between. The CDR3 has 14 residues. Germline V CDR1 and CDR2: LGHDT, YNNKEL (reference sequence). The DNA for the CDR3 is TGTGCCAGCAGCCAAGCCAGGGGAAACTATGGCTACACCTTC. Amino acids: CASSQARGNYGYTF.

The chain has TRBV6-7 and TRBJ1-1, with TRBD1 matching 10 bases. TRBV6-7 is classed as an ORF, of uncertain function. CDR3 length: 19 amino acids. V lost 5 bases, J lost 2 bases, and 17 bases stayed unmatched. CDR3 residues: CASSRPYIRRTGGNTEAFF. CDR3 bases: TGTGCCAGCAGTCGCCCCTATATCCGCCGGACAGGGGGAAACACTGAAGCTTTCTTT.

A single count supports this clone. The rearrangement joins TRBV27 to TRBJ1-2; no clear D gene. Germline-derived CDR1 and CDR2 are MNHEY and SMNVEV (reference sequence). Trimming took off 6 bases at V and 3 bases at J, with 8 bases between the two ends. The CDR3 is 12 amino acids. CDR3 nucleotides: TGTGCCAGCAGGGGAAATTACTATGGCTACACCTTC. It is translated as CASRGNYYGYTF.

This sequence joins TRBV28 and TRBJ2-7, with D possibly being TRBD1 (6 bases). The germline V gene encodes CDR1 MDHEN and CDR2 SYDVKM. The CDR3 is 14 amino acids. Trimming took 6 bases from V and 3 from J, leaving 15 bases between them. For the CDR3, the DNA is TGTGCCAGCAGACCACAGGGAACCCTCTACGAGCAGTACTTC. It specifies CASRPQGTLYEQYF.

The genes are TRBV21-1 and TRBJ2-7; the D call TRBD1 from the table was never checked on the DNA. TRBV21-1 is given as a pseudogene. This CDR3 spans 9 amino acids. The CDR3 region has the DNA TGTGCCCCCCAATACGAGCAGTACTTC. This translates into CAPQYEQYF.

The CDR3 coding sequence is TGTGCCAGCAGTTTTCCCCTCGGCCGAGCGGCTTTCTTT. It yields the protein CASSFPLGRAAFF. The chain is built from TRBV6-2 or TRBV6-3 and TRBJ1-1; no definite D call. V lost 4 bases and J 11 bases, leaving 17 bases between the germline ends. The length of the CDR3 is 13 residues. CDR1 MNHEY and CDR2 SVGEGT come from the germline V gene.

The rearrangement uses TRBV9 and TRBJ2-6, with D possibly being TRBD1 (6 bases). The V gene's germline CDR1 is SGDLS and CDR2 YYNGEE. The CDR3 is 15 amino acids. Trimming shortened V by 3 bases and J by 4 bases, and 11 bases separated the two germline ends. The CDR3 DNA is TGTGCCAGCAGCGGCCAGGGGTCCGGGGCCAACGTCCTGACTTTC. Translation: CASSGQGSGANVLTF.

CDR3 in DNA: TGCGCCAGCAGCCCTAACTGGCGCGCCGCGGATGGCCCAGATACGCAGTATTTT. Protein product: CASSPNWRAADGPDTQYF. The chain links TRBV5-1 to TRBJ2-3, with D uncertain. The ends were cut back, 4 bases at V and 4 bases at J, with 25 bases in the middle. Germline loops: CDR1 SGHRS, CDR2 YFSETQ. CDR3 length equals 18 residues.

This clone showed up just a few times. The chain uses TRBV15 and TRBJ1-5; D remains ambiguous. This CDR3 contains 15 residues. Germline lookup yields CDR1 LNHNV and CDR2 YYDKDF (reference sequence). V was pared by 3 bases and J by 6 bases, with 15 bases between. The CDR3 DNA reads as TGTGCCACCAGCAGCTCCTTAATGGGCCCTCAGCCCCAGCATTTT. Amino acid sequence: CATSSSLMGPQPQHF.

This chain's CDR3 is CASSSAGRSGNEQFF. For the CDR3, the DNA is TGTGCCAGTAGTTCCGCAGGGCGTTCGGGAAATGAGCAGTTCTTC. The J gene is TRBJ2-1, the V gene TRBV19, with D perhaps assigned TRBD1 or TRBD2 (5 bases each). With 5 bases removed from V and 7 bases from J, the gap between germline ends came to 18 bases. This CDR3 comprises 15 residues. From germline, CDR1 is LNHDA and CDR2 SQIVND (reference sequence).

This clone was seen a single time. The chain has TRBV6-1 and TRBJ1-5, with a weak D call TRBD1 (5 bases). The CDR3 runs to 16 residues. Germline CDR1 and CDR2: MNHNS and SASEGT. The V gene lost 4 bases and the J gene lost 0 bases, with 13 bases spanning the gap. The CDR3 reads CASSVEGLNSNQPQHF. In nucleotides, the CDR3 is TGTGCCAGCAGTGTAGAGGGACTTAATAGCAATCAGCCCCAGCATTTT.

This sequence joins TRBV15 and TRBJ2-7, with D possibly TRBD2 on 6 matching bases. Germline CDR1 reads LNHNV; CDR2 reads YYDKDF (reference sequence). The CDR3 has 15 residues. The ends were cut back, 2 bases at V and 3 bases at J, with 14 bases in the middle. The DNA for the CDR3 is TGTGCCACCAGCAGACCGGGCCGGGGGTACTACGAGCAGTACTTC. Encoded protein: CATSRPGRGYYEQYF.

This clone showed up just once. This chain joins TRBV5-4 and TRBJ1-1, with 8 bases matching TRBD1. Looked up from germline, CDR1 is SGHNT and CDR2 is YYREEE (reference sequence). The CDR3 has 13 amino acids. Trimming at V came to 4 bases and at J to 6 bases, leaving 5 bases not matched to a gene. Written as DNA, the CDR3 is TGTGCCAGCAGCCTGGACAGGGTTTCTGAAGCTTTCTTT. It codes for CASSLDRVSEAFF.

V is TRBV5-1 and J is TRBJ1-4; 7 bases fit TRBD1. Per the germline V gene, CDR1 is SGHRS and CDR2 is YFSETQ. This CDR3 is built from 14 residues. V was clipped by 5 bases and J by 7 bases; unmatched bases: 8. The CDR3 sequence: CASRPGTELEKLFF. CDR3 nucleotide sequence: TGCGCCAGCAGACCCGGGACAGAGCTTGAAAAACTGTTTTTT. Drawing the rest from reference TRBV5-1 and TRBJ1-4, the complete variable domain is KAGVTQTPRYLIKTRGQQVTLSCSPISGHRSVSWYQQTPGQGLQFLFEYFSETQRNKGNFPGRFSGRQFSNSRSEMNVSTLELGDSALYLCASRPGTELEKLFFGSGTQLSVL.